These 24 T cell receptor beta chains share one sample of origin, sequenced in a study of T-cell memory formation after mild COVID-19. TCRdb used MiXCR to reprocess the 5' RACE reads, holding one entry per CDR3 protein. The repertoire holds about 170,000 distinct CDR3 sequences, with 10% to 15% as singletons. Sequencing was done on a sample of PBMCs or a T cell subset sorted from them (not recorded which). Receptors originate from a man aged 18-30 years who had mild COVID-19 (a few samples of this study predate the infection). Cell type and time point are not known.

This clonotype was observed a handful of times. The J gene is TRBJ1-6, the V gene TRBV15; no firm D call. Germline loops: CDR1 LNHNV, CDR2 YYDKDF (reference sequence). Trimming removed 3 bases at V and 9 bases at J, with 12 bases between. The CDR3 is 14 amino acids. The CDR3 DNA follows: TGTGCCACCAGCAGGCTTATCGAGGGTTCACCCCTCCACTTT. Translation: CATSRLIEGSPLHF. Drawing the rest from reference TRBV15 and TRBJ1-6, the complete variable domain is DAMVIQNPRYQVTQFGKPVTLSCSQTLNHNVMYWYQQKSSQAPKLLFHYYDKDFNNEADTPDNFQSRRPNTSFCFLDIRSPGLGDTAMYLCATSRLIEGSPLHFGNGTRLTVT.

This chain links TRBV20-1 with TRBJ2-7; 8 bases agree with TRBD2. This CDR3 region has 14 residues. Germline V lookup: CDR1 DFQATT, CDR2 SNEGSKA (reference sequence). V dropped 0 bases and J dropped 5; count of bases not matched to a gene: 6. This CDR3 reads CSARDRIGGDEQYF. As DNA, the CDR3 is TGCAGTGCTAGAGATCGCATCGGGGGGGACGAGCAGTACTTC.

This clonotype came up a few times. The chain carries TRBV10-3 and TRBJ2-7; 13 nucleotides align to TRBD2. Germline loops: CDR1 ENHRY, CDR2 SYGVKD. CDR3 length equals 17 residues. The junction had 5 bases not matched to a gene; V was cut back by 3 bases and J by 0 bases. The CDR3 protein is CAISDWTSGGRSYEQYF. For the CDR3, the DNA is TGTGCCATCAGTGACTGGACTAGCGGGGGCCGCTCCTACGAGCAGTACTTC.

J is TRBJ1-5 and V is TRBV5-6, with D hard to call. The ends were cut back, 4 bases at V and 2 bases at J, with 10 bases in the middle. CDR3 length: 14 residues. Germline CDR1 is SGHDT and CDR2 is YYEEEE. CDR3 sequence: CASSLGPGNQPQHF. CDR3 sequence (DNA): TGTGCCAGCAGCCTAGGGCCCGGCAATCAGCCCCAGCATTTT.

This clonotype was seen ten or more times. This sequence joins TRBV5-1 and TRBJ2-7; D remains unclear. Trimming took 2 bases from V and 4 from J, leaving 4 bases between them. CDR1 is SGHRS, CDR2 YFSETQ, per germline. The CDR3 is 11 amino acids. CDR3: CASSFMYEQYF. The CDR3 DNA is TGCGCCAGCAGCTTTATGTACGAGCAGTACTTC.

This clonotype was detected ten times or more. The J gene is TRBJ2-3, the V gene TRBV7-2, with unresolved D. Between the trimmed V and J ends, which lost 5 bases and 1 base, there was a span of 16 bases. Germline lookup yields CDR1 SGHTA and CDR2 FQGNSA. The CDR3 extends over 16 amino acids. The CDR3 loop is CASSPRTGFRTDTQYF. DNA for the CDR3: TGTGCCAGCAGCCCCCGGACGGGTTTTCGCACAGATACGCAGTATTTT.

This clonotype was observed once. The V call is TRBV5-8, the J call TRBJ2-2; D is ambiguous. Trimming removed 4 bases at V and 3 bases at J, with 13 bases between. Germline V CDR1 and CDR2: SGHTS, YDEGEE. The CDR3 length is 15 residues. The CDR3 loop is CASSKNNRYTGELFF. CDR3 bases: TGTGCCAGCAGCAAAAATAACAGATACACCGGGGAGCTGTTTTTT.

This clonotype came up a few times. The V gene is TRBV7-3, the J gene TRBJ1-6; D is possibly TRBD1 (6 bases). The CDR3 consists of 13 residues. Per the germline V gene, CDR1 is SGHTA and CDR2 is FQGTGA. Trimming removed 5 bases from V and 10 bases from J, with 12 bases in between. The CDR3 loop is CASSVTGSSPLHF. The CDR3 coding sequence is TGTGCCAGCAGCGTCACAGGGTCCTCACCCCTCCACTTT.

This clonotype occurred a few times. The J gene is TRBJ2-1, the V gene TRBV19, with D unresolved. V was shortened by 5 bases and J by 4 bases, with 18 bases between the two germline ends. CDR1 is LNHDA and CDR2 is SQIVND in the germline V gene (reference sequence). The CDR3 extends over 16 amino acids. The CDR3 sequence is CASSSEPFTQYNEQFF. CDR3 DNA sequence: TGTGCCAGTAGTTCCGAACCCTTCACACAGTACAATGAGCAGTTCTTC.

This clonotype has more than one count but fewer than ten. The chain employs TRBV7-9 and TRBJ1-5; D unresolved. Trimming left V 1 base short and J 0 bases short, with 19 bases between. The CDR3 consists of 19 residues. CDR1 and CDR2 from the germline V gene are SEHNR and FQNEAQ (reference sequence). The CDR3: CASSLGIPQVPYSNQPQHF. The CDR3 DNA is TGTGCCAGCAGCTTAGGGATCCCGCAGGTCCCGTATAGCAATCAGCCCCAGCATTTT.

The V gene is TRBV5-1, the J gene TRBJ1-1; possible D gene TRBD1, 5 bases. The germline V gene encodes CDR1 SGHRS and CDR2 YFSETQ. Trimming cost V 3 bases and J 4 bases, with 10 bases left between them. The CDR3 spans 13 residues. The CDR3 here is CASSWGLSTEAFF. DNA of the CDR3: TGCGCCAGCAGCTGGGGACTTAGCACTGAAGCTTTCTTT.

This clonotype has a handful of counts. The rearrangement links TRBV20-1 to TRBJ2-7; 8 bases match TRBD2. CDR1 is DFQATT and CDR2 is SNEGSKA in the germline V gene (reference sequence). The length of the CDR3 is 14 residues. V shed 4 bases, J shed 6 bases, and the junction held 11 bases outside the gene matches. CDR3 sequence (DNA): TGCAGTGCTACACCGGGGGGGCCGGGCGTCGAGCAGTACTTC. The encoded protein is CSATPGGPGVEQYF.

This clonotype was observed a few times. The gene calls are TRBV29-1 and TRBJ1-2, with 7 bases lining up with TRBD1. CDR1 and CDR2 from the germline V gene are SQVTM and ANQGSEA. The CDR3 is made up of 12 amino acids. The V segment lost 7 bases and the J segment 2 bases; nucleotides outside the gene matches: 4. For the CDR3, the DNA is TGCAGCGCCAAGACAGGGAACTATGGCTACACCTTC. Its translation: CSAKTGNYGYTF.

This clonotype was seen a few times. V and J are TRBV3-1 and TRBJ1-2; 10 bases are a match to TRBD1. Germline V CDR1 and CDR2: LGHDT, YNNKEL (reference sequence). There are 15 residues in the CDR3. With V trimmed by 4 bases and J by 4 bases, 6 bases remained unmatched. The CDR3 sequence: CASSRMGQGSYGYTF. CDR3 DNA sequence: TGTGCCAGCAGCCGCATGGGACAGGGGAGCTATGGCTACACCTTC. The full variable domain, completed using reference TRBV3-1 and TRBJ1-2, is DTAVSQTPKYLVTQMGNDKSIKCEQNLGHDTMYWYKQDSKKFLKIMFSYNNKELIINETVPNRFSPKSPDKAHLNLHINSLELGDSAVYFCASSRMGQGSYGYTFGSGTRLTVV.

The chain employs TRBV7-2 and TRBJ2-7; TRBD1 might be the D (6 bases). V lost 5 bases to trimming and J lost 2 bases, with 10 bases between them. This CDR3 comprises 13 residues. Germline V gene sequence: CDR1 SGHTA, CDR2 FQGNSA. The chain's CDR3 is CASSARTAYEQYF. The CDR3 DNA reads TGTGCCAGCAGCGCACGGACAGCCTACGAGCAGTACTTC.

In its sample, this clonotype was seen a few times. The CDR3 sequence is CASSLAIGSQPQHF. In DNA, the CDR3 is TGCGCCAGCAGCTTGGCCATAGGGAGTCAGCCCCAGCATTTT. The chain has TRBV5-1 and TRBJ1-5; no clear D. CDR3 length: 14 residues. Germline V gene lookup returns CDR1 SGHRS and CDR2 YFSETQ. V was shortened by 0 bases and J by 6 bases, with 10 bases between the two germline ends.

CDR3 loop: CASRGRGGYEQYV. In nucleotides, the CDR3 is TGTGCCAGCAGGGGACGAGGGGGCTACGAGCAGTACGTC. This sequence joins TRBV6-5 and TRBJ2-7; perhaps TRBD1 as D (6 bases). Germline V gene lookup returns CDR1 MNHEY and CDR2 SVGAGI. The CDR3 totals 13 residues. Trimming stripped 6 bases from V and 3 bases from J, with 12 bases between.

This clonotype showed up just a few times. The rearrangement joins TRBV20-1 to TRBJ2-2; D not certain. CDR3 length: 13 amino acids. CDR1 and CDR2 from the germline V gene are DFQATT and SNEGSKA (reference sequence). V gave up 3 bases and J gave up 5 bases, with 10 bases separating them. The chain's CDR3 is CSASDQVTGELFF. CDR3 coding DNA: TGCAGTGCTAGCGATCAGGTGACCGGGGAGCTGTTTTTT.

This clonotype occurred many times. In DNA form, the CDR3 reads TGTGCCAGCAGCTTAAAGGAGGCGGGGGGGGAGACCCAGTACTTC. This codes for CASSLKEAGGETQYF. The V gene is TRBV7-9, the J gene TRBJ2-5; 9 nucleotides match TRBD2. Germline trimming cut 2 bases from V and 5 bases from J; bases unmatched to any gene: 6. This CDR3 comprises 15 residues. Germline assignment: CDR1 SEHNR and CDR2 FQNEAQ (reference sequence). Using reference TRBV7-9 and TRBJ2-5 for the parts outside the CDR3, the full variable domain is DTGVSQNPRHKITKRGQNVTFRCDPISEHNRLYWYRQTLGQGPEFLTYFQNEAQLEKSRLLSDRFSAERPKGSFSTLEIQRTEQGDSAMYLCASSLKEAGGETQYFGPGTRLLVL.

This rearrangement joins TRBV7-9 to TRBJ2-2, with D possibly TRBD2 on 5 matching bases. The CDR3 sequence is 13 residues long. Germline CDR1 reads SEHNR; CDR2 reads FQNEAQ (reference sequence). Trimming shortened V by 5 bases and J by 7 bases, and 11 bases separated the two germline ends. The CDR3 reads CASSAREYGELFF. The CDR3 DNA reads as TGTGCCAGCAGCGCCCGGGAATACGGGGAGCTGTTTTTT.

This clonotype was counted a few times. This chain joins TRBV11-2 and TRBJ2-1; 7 bases are shared with TRBD2. The CDR3 contains 15 residues. The V and J ends lost 5 bases and 8 bases, in that order; junction bases with no gene match: 12. The V gene's germline CDR1 is SGHAT and CDR2 FQNNGV. The CDR3 DNA sequence: TGTGCCAGCAGCCGCCTCCTCGCGGGGGACCATGAGCAGTTCTTC. Protein: CASSRLLAGDHEQFF.

The chain has TRBV4-2 and TRBJ2-5; 10 positions match TRBD1. CDR3 length equals 17 residues. Germline assignment: CDR1 LGHNA and CDR2 YNFKEQ. Germline trimming cut 3 bases from V and 11 bases from J; bases unmatched to any gene: 18. The CDR3 protein is CASSQGAEGQGSVWQYF. Here the CDR3 DNA reads TGTGCCAGCAGCCAGGGGGCGGAGGGACAGGGGTCGGTCTGGCAGTACTTC.

The sample holds many counts of this clonotype. V and J are TRBV7-2 and TRBJ1-4; D is ambiguous. The ends were cut back, 5 bases at V and 2 bases at J, with 21 bases in the middle. The length of the CDR3 is 18 residues. From germline, CDR1 is SGHTA and CDR2 FQGNSA. The DNA for the CDR3 is TGTGCCAGCAGCCCTAACCGTGGCTCCTGGTCCACTAATGAAAAACTGTTTTTT. Translated, it gives CASSPNRGSWSTNEKLFF.

This clonotype was detected only a few times. The CDR3 nucleotides read TGTGCCAGCAGCGTAGGGCTAGCCGGCACAGATACGCAGTATTTT. Protein: CASSVGLAGTDTQYF. The chain recombines TRBV9 with TRBJ2-3; weak D call: TRBD2 (5 bases). V was clipped by 0 bases and J by 1 base, with 9 bases between them. CDR1 SGDLS and CDR2 YYNGEE come from the germline V gene. The CDR3 has 15 amino acids.